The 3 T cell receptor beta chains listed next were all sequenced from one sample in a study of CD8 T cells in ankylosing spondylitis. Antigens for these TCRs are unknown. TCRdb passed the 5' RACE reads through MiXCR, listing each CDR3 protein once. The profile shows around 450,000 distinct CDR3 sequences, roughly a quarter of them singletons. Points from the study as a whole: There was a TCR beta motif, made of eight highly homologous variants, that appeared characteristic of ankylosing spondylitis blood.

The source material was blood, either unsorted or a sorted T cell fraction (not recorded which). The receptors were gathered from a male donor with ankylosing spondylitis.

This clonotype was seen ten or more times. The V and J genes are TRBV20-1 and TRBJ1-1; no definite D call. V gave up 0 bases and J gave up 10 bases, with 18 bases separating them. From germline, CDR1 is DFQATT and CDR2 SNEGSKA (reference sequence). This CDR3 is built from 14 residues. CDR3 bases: TGCAGTGCTAGAGAAGGAGGGAGACATTCCTCAGCTTTCTTT. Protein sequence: CSAREGGRHSSAFF.

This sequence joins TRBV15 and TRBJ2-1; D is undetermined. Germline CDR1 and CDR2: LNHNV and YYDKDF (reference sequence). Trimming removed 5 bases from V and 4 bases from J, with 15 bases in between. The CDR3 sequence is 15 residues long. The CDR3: CATSRPPPGYNEQFF. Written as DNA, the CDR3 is TGTGCCACCAGCCGACCGCCCCCCGGTTACAATGAGCAGTTCTTC.

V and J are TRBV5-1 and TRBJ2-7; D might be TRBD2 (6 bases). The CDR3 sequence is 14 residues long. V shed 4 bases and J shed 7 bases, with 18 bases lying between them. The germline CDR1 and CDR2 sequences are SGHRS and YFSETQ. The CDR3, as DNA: TGCGCCAGCAGCCCGTGGACTACCAACGATGAGCAGTACTTC. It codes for CASSPWTTNDEQYF.